The rows below give T cell receptor beta chains drawn from one sample of a study of T cells in localized non-small cell lung cancer. TCRdb keeps only in-frame clones here, not all; method: immunoSEQ multiplex PCR. Of approximately 41,000 clones in the sample, around nine tenths were seen once. The sample consisted of PBMCs, taken before any cancer treatment. These receptors came from a woman aged 35-70 years with stage II lung adenocarcinoma. Both conserved end residues are part of each CDR3. A D gene is named only where the DNA matches it firmly. The size of a clone is reported for some rows only, either as once, few or many, or as a class for expanded clones.

j_gene	abundance	d_gene	v_gene	CDR3nt	CDR3aa
TRBJ1-2	NA	TRBD1	TRBV6-1	TGTGCCAGCAGTCTCCGAACCCAGGGGGCGAGTGGCTACACCTTC	CASSLRTQGASGYTF
TRBJ2-5	once	TRBD2	TRBV6-1	TGTGCCAGCAGTGATCTTAGCGGGAGGGCTCAAGAGACCCAGTACTTC	CASSDLSGRAQETQYF
TRBJ2-7	NA	NA	TRBV28	TGTGCCAGCAGTCCACAGGGTTACGAGCAGTACTTC	CASSPQGYEQYF
TRBJ2-1	NA	NA	TRBV10-1	TGCGCCAGCAGTGAGTCGTTGAGAACGAGGGCCGATGAGCAGTTCTTC	CASSESLRTRADEQFF
TRBJ1-2	NA	NA	TRBV10-3	TGTGCCATCAGTGACGAGTTAAACTATGGCTACACCTTC	CAISDELNYGYTF
TRBJ2-7	NA	TRBD2	TRBV5-5	TGTGCCAGCAGCTTTAGCGGGGCCCCCGAGTGGAAGCAGTACTTC	CASSFSGAPEWKQYF
TRBJ2-3	NA	NA	TRBV2	TGTGCCAGCACCTCACAGGGCACAGATACGCAGTATTTT	CASTSQGTDTQYF
TRBJ2-5	NA	TRBD1	TRBV10-1	TGCGCCAGCAGTGAGTCATGGACAGGGGAAGAGACCCAGTACTTC	CASSESWTGEETQYF
TRBJ2-1	once	TRBD2	TRBV28	TGTGCCAGCGTAAAAGAATGGGGAGGGTTGGAGGATGAGCAGTTCTTC	CASVKEWGGLEDEQFF
TRBJ2-7	few	NA	TRBV25-1	TGTGCCAGCAGTGAATGGCCGGACTACGAGCAGTACTTC	CASSEWPDYEQYF
TRBJ2-1	NA	NA	TRBV10-2	TGCGCCATCGGCAGGGACCCCCAATCCTACAATGAGCAGTTCTTC	CAIGRDPQSYNEQFF
TRBJ1-2	NA	TRBD1	TRBV27	TGTGCCAGCAGTTTGGAGGGGGCTTCCCCGGGCTACACCTTC	CASSLEGASPGYTF
TRBJ1-4	NA	NA	TRBV5-1	TGCGCCAGCAGCTTGGGTGGGAACCCCTCTGAAAAACTGTTTTTT	CASSLGGNPSEKLFF
TRBJ2-7	few	TRBD1	TRBV28	TGTGCCAGCAGTCCTGGGGGGGGACAGGGGAGGCACGAGCAGTACTTC	CASSPGGGQGRHEQYF
TRBJ1-4	NA	NA	TRBV2	TGTGCCAGCAGTGAATTGGCATTCTTAAATTTT	CASSELAFLNF
TRBJ2-3	NA	TRBD2	TRBV5-8	TGTGCCAGCAGCTACGGACTAGTGGGGACAGATACGCAGTATTTT	CASSYGLVGTDTQYF